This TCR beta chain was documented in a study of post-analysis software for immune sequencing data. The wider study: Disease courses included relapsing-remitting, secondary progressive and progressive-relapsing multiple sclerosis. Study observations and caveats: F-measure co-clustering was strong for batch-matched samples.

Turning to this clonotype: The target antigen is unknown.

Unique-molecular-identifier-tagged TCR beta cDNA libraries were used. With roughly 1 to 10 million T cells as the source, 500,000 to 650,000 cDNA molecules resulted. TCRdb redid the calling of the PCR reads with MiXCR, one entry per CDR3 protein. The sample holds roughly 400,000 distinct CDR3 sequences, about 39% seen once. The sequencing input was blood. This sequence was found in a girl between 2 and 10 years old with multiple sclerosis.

In DNA, the CDR3 is TGTGCCAGCAGTCCCCCAGCCAACGTCCTGACTTTC. This encodes CASSPPANVLTF. V is TRBV28 and J is TRBJ2-6; D unresolved. CDR1 is MDHEN, CDR2 SYDVKM, per germline. This CDR3 contains 12 residues. With 5 bases removed from V and 7 bases from J, the gap between germline ends came to 6 bases.